These 7 T cell receptor beta chains originate from one sample sequenced in a study of CD8+ T cells in alopecia areata. The treatment is: oral pan-JAK inhibitor, 5-10 mg twice daily. Sequencing templates came from extracted RNA that was reverse transcribed into cDNA. The table came from immunoSEQ multiplex PCR; TCRdb's copy has only in-frame clones and leaves some out. The sample carries some 120,000 clones, over 60% recorded once. This sample comprised CD4+ T cells sorted from blood, obtained at week 4, from a patient treated with tofacitinib. The receptors come from a human donor with alopecia areata.

The chain joins TRBV10-3 to TRBJ2-7; unclear D gene. This CDR3 contains 13 residues. Germline-derived CDR1 and CDR2 are ENHRY and SYGVKD. Trimming removed 1 base at V and 6 bases at J, with 10 bases between. CDR3 DNA sequence: TGTGCCATCAGTGAGTTCCCACGGAGCGAGCAGTACTTC. Amino acids: CAISEFPRSEQYF.

This chain connects TRBV4-1 to TRBJ2-5, with TRBD1 identical over 7 bases. CDR3 size: 16 residues. J was trimmed by 1 base and V by 2 bases; bases with no gene match: 7. CDR1 MGHRA and CDR2 YSYEKL come from the germline V gene. As DNA, the CDR3 is TGCGCCAGCAGCCAAAATTTCCGGGACAGCCAAGAGACCCAGTACTTC. This codes for CASSQNFRDSQETQYF.

This chain joins TRBV15 and TRBJ2-1, with TRBD1 matching over 10 bases. The CDR3 is 16 residues long. Germline CDR1 LNHNV, CDR2 YYDKDF (reference sequence). V was clipped by 1 base and J by 8 bases; unmatched bases: 8. The CDR3 is CATSRGARDRGDEQFF. The CDR3 DNA reads TGTGCCACCAGCAGAGGAGCGAGGGACAGGGGCGATGAGCAGTTCTTC. Using reference TRBV15 and TRBJ2-1 for the parts outside the CDR3, the full variable domain is DAMVIQNPRYQVTQFGKPVTLSCSQTLNHNVMYWYQQKSSQAPKLLFHYYDKDFNNEADTPDNFQSRRPNTSFCFLDIRSPGLGDTAMYLCATSRGARDRGDEQFFGPGTRLTVL.

The chain has TRBV7-2 and TRBJ2-3; D remains unclear. Germline CDR1 is SGHTA and CDR2 is FQGNSA. The V and J ends lost 3 bases and 2 bases respectively, with 12 bases between them. The CDR3 has 15 residues. The DNA of the CDR3 is TGTGCCAGCAGCTTGAACCCCCTGGCCACAGATACGCAGTATTTT. Protein product: CASSLNPLATDTQYF.

The chain uses TRBV28 and TRBJ1-5; TRBD1 matches 10 bases. This CDR3 spans 16 amino acids. With V trimmed by 7 bases and J by 3 bases, 9 bases remained unmatched. Per germline, CDR1 MDHEN and CDR2 SYDVKM. The CDR3 DNA reads as TGTGCCAGCATAGGGACAGGGGTTTTTATCAATCAGCCCCAGCATTTT. Amino acid sequence: CASIGTGVFINQPQHF.

The chain is built from TRBV30 and TRBJ2-5, with TRBD2 as a possible D gene (6 bases). V lost 5 bases and J 4 bases, leaving 11 bases between the germline ends. Germline V gene sequence: CDR1 GTSNPN, CDR2 SVGIG (reference sequence). The length of the CDR3 is 12 residues. CDR3 loop: CAWAGRRETQYF. CDR3 bases: TGTGCCTGGGCGGGGAGGCGAGAGACCCAGTACTTC.

V usage is TRBV9 and J usage is TRBJ2-1; TRBD2 aligns across 7 bases. Germline CDR1 reads SGDLS; CDR2 reads YYNGEE. V lost 0 bases to trimming and J lost 2 bases; unmatched junction nucleotides: 5. The CDR3 is 16 residues long. The CDR3 reads CASSVAPSGAYNEQFF. DNA of the CDR3: TGTGCCAGCAGCGTAGCTCCCAGCGGGGCCTACAATGAGCAGTTCTTC.